Each of the 32 T cell receptor beta chains below was sequenced from the same sample in a study of graft-versus-host responses after intestinal transplantation. Antigens of these TCRs are unknown. Using immunoSEQ multiplex PCR, the repertoire was profiled, and TCRdb retains in-frame clones only, with some absent. The table has approximately 88,000 clones, 85% to 90% seen once; the top ten hold 0.11%. The specimen comprised unstimulated CD4+ T cells sorted from spleen or lymph node cells, sampled before intestinal transplant. The receptor source for this set is a human donor who received an intestinal transplant.

This clone came up once. V and J are TRBV13 and TRBJ2-4; 7 nucleotides line up with TRBD1. The CDR3 runs to 17 residues. Germline loops: CDR1 PRHDT, CDR2 FYEKMQ (reference sequence). V was clipped by 3 bases and J by 1 base; unmatched bases: 9. In nucleotides, the CDR3 is TGTGCCAGCAGCTTGACAGGGACCCAATGGGCCAAAAACATTCAGTACTTC. Amino acid sequence: CASSLTGTQWAKNIQYF.

This chain connects TRBV2 to TRBJ2-3; D is uncertain. V was trimmed by 4 bases and J by 4 bases, leaving 9 bases between them. The germline V gene has CDR1 SNHLY and CDR2 FYNNEI. The CDR3 is 13 residues long. The CDR3 DNA sequence: TGTGCCAGCAGTGCCCCTGTTGCAGATACGCAGTATTTT. Translation gives CASSAPVADTQYF.

A note on this clone: This sample also contains other DNA sequences that code for the same CDR3. J is TRBJ2-7 and V is TRBV9, with D possibly matching TRBD2 (7 bases). Trimming removed 8 bases from V and 4 bases from J, with 19 bases in between. The CDR3 has 14 amino acids. Germline-derived CDR1 and CDR2 are SGDLS and YYNGEE. The CDR3 spells CASSPGGQIYEQYF. The CDR3 coding sequence is TGTGCCAGTAGCCCCGGGGGGCAGATATACGAGCAGTACTTC.

The V and J genes are TRBV7-9 and TRBJ1-1; 7 positions agree with TRBD1. From germline, CDR1 is SEHNR and CDR2 FQNEAQ (reference sequence). The CDR3 covers 13 residues. J lost 1 base, V lost 5 bases, and 1 base had no gene match. CDR3 loop: CASSRTGNTEAFF. The CDR3 nucleotides are TGTGCCAGCAGCAGGACAGGGAACACTGAAGCTTTCTTT.

This clone was observed a few times. V gene TRBV21-1 combines with J gene TRBJ1-3. TRBV21-1 is a pseudogene. This CDR3 comprises 15 residues. CDR3 nucleotides: TGTGCCAGCAGCAAAGGGCCGGCGGGAGGAAACACCATATATTTT. Translation gives CASSKGPAGGNTIYF.

This clone was counted once. This rearrangement joins TRBV7-9 to TRBJ2-4; D uncertain. Trimming cost V 3 bases and J 4 bases, with 16 bases left between them. This CDR3 contains 16 residues. Germline assignment: CDR1 SEHNR and CDR2 FQNEAQ (reference sequence). The CDR3 region has the DNA TGTGCCAGCAGCTTCCACATACAGCCACCGAAAAACATTCAGTACTTC. Translated, it gives CASSFHIQPPKNIQYF. Complete variable domain (other parts from reference TRBV7-9 and TRBJ2-4): DTGVSQNPRHKITKRGQNVTFRCDPISEHNRLYWYRQTLGQGPEFLTYFQNEAQLEKSRLLSDRFSAERPKGSFSTLEIQRTEQGDSAMYLCASSFHIQPPKNIQYFGAGTRLSVL.

The rearrangement links TRBV9 to TRBJ2-7, with 10 bases identical to TRBD1. The CDR3 spans 15 residues. V gave up 3 bases and J gave up 2 bases; unmatched junction bases: 5. From germline, CDR1 is SGDLS and CDR2 YYNGEE. The CDR3 DNA is TGTGCCAGCAGCGCGGGACAGGGGAACCCCTACGAGCAGTACTTC. It codes for CASSAGQGNPYEQYF.

This chain links TRBV13 with TRBJ1-4; D unresolved. The CDR3 has 15 residues. Between the trimmed V and J ends, which lost 2 bases and 6 bases, there was a span of 13 bases. Germline V CDR1 and CDR2: PRHDT, FYEKMQ (reference sequence). CDR3 residues: CASSLFGRLDEKLFF. DNA for the CDR3: TGTGCCAGCAGCTTATTTGGGAGGTTGGATGAAAAACTGTTTTTT.

This clone came up once. The gene calls are TRBV18 and TRBJ1-5; no reliable D call. Germline V gives CDR1 KGHSH, CDR2 LQKENI. The V end lost 1 base, the J end lost 5 bases, and 6 bases lay between the germline ends. The CDR3 length is 13 residues. The CDR3 region is CASSPQRDQPQHF. CDR3 coding DNA: TGTGCCAGCTCACCACAACGGGATCAGCCCCAGCATTTT.

The chain joins TRBV10-3 to TRBJ1-6; TRBD1 agrees at 7 bases. The CDR3 is made up of 14 amino acids. Germline CDR1 and CDR2: ENHRY and SYGVKD. V shed 10 bases and J 7 bases; nucleotides not matched to a gene: 10. The CDR3, as DNA: TGTGCCACCACCGGGACAGTACAGAATTCACCCCTCCACTTT. It translates to CATTGTVQNSPLHF.

The chain links TRBV7-3 to TRBJ2-1; D remains ambiguous. V lost 2 bases and J lost 0, with 8 bases in between. Germline values: CDR1 SGHTA, CDR2 FQGTGA. This CDR3 region has 15 residues. The chain's CDR3 is CASSLGPPSYNEQFF. The CDR3, as DNA: TGTGCCAGCAGCTTAGGCCCCCCCTCCTACAATGAGCAGTTCTTC. The entire variable domain, with the rest obtained from reference TRBV7-3 and TRBJ2-1, is as follows: GAGVSQTPSNKVTEKGKYVELRCDPISGHTALYWYRQSLGQGPEFLIYFQGTGAADDSGLPNDRFFAVRPEGSVSTLKIQRTERGDSAVYLCASSLGPPSYNEQFFGPGTRLTVL.

The genes are TRBV6-5 and TRBJ1-5; D perhaps matches TRBD1 (5 bases). This CDR3 region has 13 residues. From germline, CDR1 is MNHEY and CDR2 SVGAGI. Deletions cut 5 bases from V and 7 bases from J, with 12 bases between. DNA of the CDR3: TGTGCCAGCAGTATCAGGGAGGACCAGCCCCAGCATTTT. Translating gives CASSIREDQPQHF.

J is TRBJ1-2 and V is TRBV27; a weak D match, TRBD1 (5 bases). The V gene lost 0 bases and the J gene lost 5 bases, with 13 bases spanning the gap. This CDR3 is built from 15 residues. Germline CDR1 is MNHEY and CDR2 is SMNVEV (reference sequence). CDR3 sequence: CASSLSQAGPYGYTF. The CDR3 DNA sequence: TGTGCCAGCAGTTTATCGCAGGCGGGGCCTTATGGCTACACCTTC.

The genes are TRBV5-8 and TRBJ1-2, with D unresolved. The V and J ends lost 0 bases and 5 bases respectively, with 8 bases between them. The CDR3 is made up of 13 amino acids. Germline CDR1 is SGHTS and CDR2 is YDEGEE. CDR3 bases: TGTGCCAGCAGCTTGGGCGCCGCGTATGGCTACACCTTC. It is translated as CASSLGAAYGYTF.

The chain recombines TRBV9 with TRBJ1-5, with D maybe TRBD1 (5 bases). Germline CDR1 reads SGDLS; CDR2 reads YYNGEE. V was trimmed by 0 bases and J by 2 bases, leaving 12 bases between them. This CDR3 is built from 16 residues. The CDR3: CASSVVAARGNQPQHF. The DNA for the CDR3 is TGTGCCAGCAGCGTAGTGGCCGCCAGGGGCAATCAGCCCCAGCATTTT. The complete variable domain, with remaining parts taken from reference TRBV9 and TRBJ1-5, reads DSGVTQTPKHLITATGQRVTLRCSPRSGDLSVYWYQQSLDQGLQFLIQYYNGEERAKGNILERFSAQQFPDLHSELNLSSLELGDSALYFCASSVVAARGNQPQHFGDGTRLSIL.

J is TRBJ2-7 and V is TRBV7-6, with TRBD1 matching 8 bases. The J segment lost 5 bases and the V segment lost 1 base, leaving 4 bases of the junction unmatched. This CDR3 contains 14 residues. In germline, CDR1 is SGHVS, CDR2 FNYEAQ. For the CDR3, the DNA is TGTGCCAGCAGCTTAGAACAGGGGGTTCACGAGCAGTACTTC. Translated, it gives CASSLEQGVHEQYF. Full variable domain (outside the CDR3, taken from reference TRBV7-6 and TRBJ2-7): GAGVSQSPRYKVTKRGQDVALRCDPISGHVSLYWYRQALGQGPEFLTYFNYEAQQDKSGLPNDRFSAERPEGSISTLTIQRTEQRDSAMYRCASSLEQGVHEQYFGPGTRLTVT.

This chain joins TRBV25-1 and TRBJ1-6, with unresolved D. The CDR3 runs 13 residues. V dropped 11 bases and J dropped 1 base, with 9 bases sitting between them. Per germline, CDR1 MGHDK and CDR2 SYGVNS. In nucleotides, the CDR3 is TGTGCCTACCGAGAGTCCTATAATTCACCCCTCCACTTT. Translation gives CAYRESYNSPLHF.

This clone was observed a handful of times. The genes are TRBV6-5 and TRBJ1-6; no definite D call. With 6 bases removed from V and 0 bases from J, the gap between germline ends came to 9 bases. The CDR3 loop spans 15 amino acids. In germline, CDR1 is MNHEY, CDR2 SVGAGI. The CDR3 nucleotides are TGTGCCAGCAGACCTCAGCGCTCCTATAATTCACCCCTCCACTTT. It yields the protein CASRPQRSYNSPLHF.

The CDR3 DNA reads TGTGCCAGCTCACCGGGGGGGGGACGTGATCAGCCCCAGCATTTT. This translates into CASSPGGGRDQPQHF. J is TRBJ1-5 and V is TRBV18; a possible D gene is TRBD1 (5 bases). Trimming pared 3 bases from V and 5 bases from J, leaving 14 bases between. The CDR3 has 15 amino acids. The V gene's germline CDR1 is KGHSH and CDR2 LQKENI. Variable domain in full (rest from reference TRBV18 and TRBJ1-5): NAGVMQNPRHLVRRRGQEARLRCSPMKGHSHVYWYRQLPEEGLKFMVYLQKENIIDESGMPKERFSAEFPKEGPSILRIQQVVRGDSAAYFCASSPGGGRDQPQHFGDGTRLSIL.

The chain recombines TRBV11-3 with TRBJ2-1, with a weak D call TRBD2 (5 bases). V was trimmed by 3 bases and J by 1 base, leaving 10 bases between them. Germline V gives CDR1 SGHNT, CDR2 YENEEA. This CDR3 has 15 amino acids. The CDR3 region is CASSFDGGSYNEQFF. As DNA, the CDR3 is TGTGCCAGCAGCTTCGACGGCGGGTCCTACAATGAGCAGTTCTTC.

The J gene is TRBJ2-4, the V gene TRBV5-6; 9 bases line up with TRBD1. The germline CDR1 and CDR2 sequences are SGHDT and YYEEEE. The CDR3 extends over 16 amino acids. Germline trimming cut 6 bases from V and 6 bases from J; bases unmatched to any gene: 13. CDR3 sequence reads: CASTEQGATPANIQYF. For the CDR3, the DNA is TGTGCCAGCACCGAACAGGGGGCCACACCGGCAAACATTCAGTACTTC. Drawing the rest from reference TRBV5-6 and TRBJ2-4, the complete variable domain is DAGVTQSPTHLIKTRGQQVTLRCSPKSGHDTVSWYQQALGQGPQFIFQYYEEEERQRGNFPDRFSGHQFPNYSSELNVNALLLGDSALYLCASTEQGATPANIQYFGAGTRLSVL.

This chain connects TRBV15 to TRBJ2-1; 8 bases are shared with TRBD2. The CDR3 spans 15 residues. Trimming removed 5 bases from V and 4 bases from J; junction bases left unmatched: 7. Germline-derived CDR1 and CDR2 are LNHNV and YYDKDF (reference sequence). DNA for the CDR3: TGTGCCACCAGCGGCGGGGGGTTAACGTACAATGAGCAGTTCTTC. Its protein is CATSGGGLTYNEQFF. The full variable domain, rest sourced from reference TRBV15 and TRBJ2-1, is DAMVIQNPRYQVTQFGKPVTLSCSQTLNHNVMYWYQQKSSQAPKLLFHYYDKDFNNEADTPDNFQSRRPNTSFCFLDIRSPGLGDTAMYLCATSGGGLTYNEQFFGPGTRLTVL.

The V and J genes are TRBV9 and TRBJ2-6; D is perhaps TRBD1 (5 bases). Germline CDR1 is SGDLS and CDR2 is YYNGEE. The CDR3 is made up of 14 amino acids. V lost 4 bases and J 4 bases, leaving 9 bases between the germline ends. This CDR3 reads CASSPQGGANVLTF. The DNA of the CDR3 is TGTGCCAGCAGCCCGCAGGGAGGGGCCAACGTCCTGACTTTC.

V gene TRBV5-4 combines with J gene TRBJ2-5; a possible D gene is TRBD2 (7 bases). The V and J ends lost 4 bases and 5 bases respectively, with 21 bases between them. Germline values: CDR1 SGHNT, CDR2 YYREEE (reference sequence). The length of the CDR3 is 16 residues. The CDR3 DNA is TGTGCCAGCAGCACCGACTGGGGGGGGGCAGGGGAGACCCAGTACTTC. It specifies CASSTDWGGAGETQYF.

V gene TRBV4-1 combines with J gene TRBJ2-7; D is perhaps TRBD2 (6 bases). Trimming removed 0 bases at V and 2 bases at J, with 11 bases between. The CDR3 has 15 residues. Per germline, CDR1 MGHRA and CDR2 YSYEKL. CDR3 protein: CASSQEGGPTYEQYF. The CDR3 bases are TGCGCCAGCAGCCAAGAGGGGGGACCCACCTACGAGCAGTACTTC.

The chain recombines TRBV18 with TRBJ2-1, with 12 bases matching TRBD2. CDR1 is KGHSH and CDR2 is LQKENI in the germline V gene. Trimming cost V 8 bases and J 5 bases; bases outside gene matches: 1. CDR3 length equals 13 residues. The CDR3 loop reads CASRLAGDNEQFF. The DNA of the CDR3 is TGTGCCAGCCGACTAGCGGGAGACAATGAGCAGTTCTTC. The whole variable domain, remainder taken from reference TRBV18 and TRBJ2-1, is NAGVMQNPRHLVRRRGQEARLRCSPMKGHSHVYWYRQLPEEGLKFMVYLQKENIIDESGMPKERFSAEFPKEGPSILRIQQVVRGDSAAYFCASRLAGDNEQFFGPGTRLTVL.

This chain links TRBV7-8 with TRBJ1-5; D not certain. Germline V gene lookup returns CDR1 SGHVS and CDR2 FQNEAQ. Trimming pared 3 bases from V and 2 bases from J, leaving 8 bases between. CDR3 length: 14 residues. CDR3 nucleotides: TGTGCCAGCAGCTTTATCCCCGGCAATCAGCCCCAGCATTTT. It encodes CASSFIPGNQPQHF.

This chain connects TRBV6-1 to TRBJ2-7; a possible D gene is TRBD1 (5 bases). The CDR3 length is 12 residues. Germline V gene lookup returns CDR1 MNHNS and CDR2 SASEGT. Trimming removed 7 bases from V and 7 bases from J, with 14 bases in between. The chain's CDR3 is CASIGARLEQYF. CDR3 in DNA: TGTGCCAGCATTGGGGCACGGTTGGAGCAGTACTTC.

V and J are TRBV5-1 and TRBJ1-1, with D uncertain. CDR3 length equals 14 residues. V was trimmed by 0 bases and J by 4 bases, leaving 10 bases between them. Germline V gene sequence: CDR1 SGHRS, CDR2 YFSETQ. CDR3 region: CASSLAEVGTEAFF. CDR3 nucleotide sequence: TGCGCCAGCAGCTTGGCGGAGGTGGGCACTGAAGCTTTCTTT.

This rearrangement joins TRBV9 to TRBJ1-3, with 8 bases identical to TRBD1. The germline gives CDR1 SGDLS, CDR2 YYNGEE. This CDR3 is 18 amino acids long. Trimming cost V 0 bases and J 8 bases; bases outside gene matches: 16. As DNA, the CDR3 is TGTGCCAGCAGCGTAGACGCTCTTGACAGGGGCCCTAGGGACACCATATATTTT. It codes for CASSVDALDRGPRDTIYF.

This chain connects TRBV5-1 to TRBJ1-3; D unresolved. V was cut by 0 bases and J by 4 bases, with 8 bases left in between. This CDR3 region has 14 residues. The germline V gene has CDR1 SGHRS and CDR2 YFSETQ. The CDR3 bases are TGCGCCAGCAGCTTGGATGGACTAGGAAACACCATATATTTT. It encodes CASSLDGLGNTIYF.

J is TRBJ2-5 and V is TRBV5-1; no firm D call. TRBJ2-7 explains the end of the DNA better; the J call may be wrong. Germline-derived CDR1 and CDR2 are SGHRS and YFSETQ. There are 14 residues in the CDR3. The CDR3 DNA is TGCGCCAGCAGCTTGGGAGGCACCTCCTACGAGCAGTACTTC. Translated, it gives CASSLGGTSYEQYF.